The 19 T cell receptor beta chains listed next were all sequenced from one sample in a study of tumor-infiltrating lymphocytes in primary liver carcinoma. Joint extraction of RNA and DNA used about 17-33 mg of bulk tissue that was unsorted. The researchers produced TCR beta cDNA from roughly 500 ng total RNA with a constant-region primer. For TCR beta, libraries were produced by three nested multiplex PCR rounds using slightly modified ARM-PCR. Researchers ran the first two PCR rounds for roughly 11 cycles each with TRBV1-TRBV30 forward primers and a C-beta reverse primer. TCRdb re-derived calls from the multiplex PCR reads in MiXCR, one entry per CDR3 protein. The table lists about 43,000 distinct CDR3 sequences, over 70% of them singletons. Material for sequencing was liver tumor tissue from sampling region 2. Subset indicated: tumor region T2, inferior pole. The receptors come from a man aged 35-49 years with primary liver carcinoma and hepatitis B virus infection.

This clonotype was picked up one time. The chain links TRBV5-1 to TRBJ2-2, with 12 bases fitting TRBD2. This CDR3 has 16 amino acids. V was pared by 7 bases and J by 6 bases, with 10 bases of the junction left unmatched. Germline V gene sequence: CDR1 SGHRS, CDR2 YFSETQ. The CDR3 is CASSYLAGGPAGELFF. The CDR3 region has the DNA TGCGCCAGCTCCTACCTAGCGGGAGGGCCCGCCGGGGAGCTGTTTTTT.

A word on this clonotype: Given a much more abundant clone one base away, this may be a read error. This chain links TRBV28 with TRBJ2-3; D gene uncertain. The DNA end lines up better with TRBJ1-5; the J call may be wrong. Looked up from germline, CDR1 is MDHEN and CDR2 is SYDVKM. CDR3 size: 17 residues. CDR3 sequence: CASSLTTVGIGTDTQHF. CDR3 coding DNA: TGTGCCAGCAGTTTAACGACCGTGGGAATTGGCACAGATACGCAGCATTTT.

The sample holds many counts of this clonotype. The chain is built from TRBV7-9 and TRBJ2-5, with TRBD2 as a possible D gene (6 bases). The CDR3 has 14 residues. Germline lookup yields CDR1 SEHNR and CDR2 FQNEAQ (reference sequence). V lost 2 bases and J lost 9, with 16 bases in between. Written as DNA, the CDR3 is TGTGCCAGCAGCTTAATAGGGACTTCCGAGGCCCAGTACTTC. It specifies CASSLIGTSEAQYF.

To note about this clonotype: Germline and junction disagree at one end, which may indicate a read error. The chain combines TRBV11-2 with TRBJ2-5; TRBD2 might be the D (5 bases). CDR1 is SGHAT, CDR2 FQNNGV, per germline. This CDR3 is built from 15 residues. The CDR3 DNA reads TGTGCCAGCAGTCGTTGGACTGGCCCAGCGGAGACCCAGTGCTTC. Residues: CASSRWTGPAETQCF.

This clonotype has only one observation. This may arise from a read error, as a much more abundant clone is one base away. The chain recombines TRBV28 with TRBJ2-1; 10 bases line up with TRBD1. Germline V gene sequence: CDR1 MDHEN, CDR2 SYDVKM. The CDR3 sequence is 16 residues long. CDR3 loop: CASSSWTGGMSNEEFF. The DNA for the CDR3 is TGTGCCAGCAGCTCCTGGACAGGGGGGATGTCCAATGAGGAGTTCTTC.

This clonotype came up many times. The chain uses TRBV20-1 and TRBJ2-1; TRBD2 is a possible D gene (6 bases). This CDR3 has 14 amino acids. V was pared by 6 bases and J by 9 bases, with 21 bases between. Germline assignment: CDR1 DFQATT and CDR2 SNEGSKA (reference sequence). The CDR3 nucleotides read TGCAGTGCCATGCGGGACCTAAGGGTTGGTGAGCAGTTCTTC. It yields the protein CSAMRDLRVGEQFF.

In regard to this clonotype: At one end the junction does not follow the germline gene, possibly because of a read error. V gene TRBV4-1 combines with J gene TRBJ1-1, with 7 bases lining up with TRBD1. Per the germline V gene, CDR1 is MGHRA and CDR2 is YSYEKL. The CDR3 loop spans 17 amino acids. The CDR3 DNA follows: TGTGCCAGCAGGTCTGCTTCCACAGGGGTTGTGATTGATGGAGCTTTCTTT. Translation: CASRSASTGVVIDGAFF.

This clonotype was detected only a few times. The chain uses TRBV20-1 and TRBJ1-1; D not resolved. This CDR3 comprises 11 residues. Trimming removed 4 bases from V and 6 bases from J, with 9 bases in between. CDR1 is DFQATT, CDR2 SNEGSKA, per germline (reference sequence). CDR3 DNA: TGCAGTGCTAACACACCGGCTGAAGCTTTCTTT. This codes for CSANTPAEAFF.

Concerning this clonotype itself: An end of the junction differs from the germline gene, which may be a read error. The chain uses TRBV12-3 or TRBV12-4 and TRBJ1-1; D is possibly TRBD1 (6 bases). This CDR3 is built from 17 residues. CDR3 in amino acids: CVSGLVTGPRGGTEAFF. DNA of the CDR3: TGTGTCAGCGGTTTAGTGACAGGCCCCAGGGGAGGGACTGAAGCTTTCTTT.

Comments on this clonotype: Compared with germline, one end of the junction differs, possibly owing to a read error. The genes are TRBV7-9 and TRBJ2-3; TRBD1 matches 8 bases. Germline assignment: CDR1 SEHNR and CDR2 FQNEAQ (reference sequence). This CDR3 has 15 residues. CDR3 nucleotides: TGTGTCAGCTGCTCGGACAGGGACGAGGCAGATACGCAGTATTTT. Encoded protein: CVSCSDRDEADTQYF.

This clonotype was detected only a few times. The chain links TRBV2 to TRBJ2-7; no clear D gene. The germline gives CDR1 SNHLY, CDR2 FYNNEI. V lost 3 bases and J lost 3, with 15 bases in between. CDR3 size: 15 residues. The CDR3 DNA follows: TGTGCCAGCAGTGATCCCGGGCCCTCCTTCTACGAGCAGTACTTC. Its translation: CASSDPGPSFYEQYF.

On this clonotype itself: The conserved closing phenylalanine or tryptophan is absent in this CDR3, likely reflecting a read error. The chain is built from TRBV5-4 and TRBJ2-5, with 8 bases lining up with TRBD1. Trimming removed 0 bases from V and 8 bases from J; junction bases left unmatched: 12. Germline values: CDR1 SGHNT, CDR2 YYREEE (reference sequence). The CDR3 length is 16 residues. CDR3 bases: TGTGCCAGCAGCTTGGCGACAGGGGCTATGGGAGACACCCAGTACCTC. Protein sequence: CASSLATGAMGDTQYL.

Regarding this clonotype: This is likely a read error, given that the CDR3 carries no conserved phenylalanine or tryptophan at its end. The DNA is left out, because the CDR3 cannot be placed on it with certainty; the CDR3 is given as TCRdb lists it. This chain uses TRBV12-3 or TRBV12-4 with TRBJ2-7; the table's TRBD1 call for D was not verified on the DNA. From its first to its last residue, the CDR3 has 11 amino acids. The CDR3 protein is CASSRGSERYY.

Turning to this clonotype: One end of the junction fails to match germline, which may point to a read error. The rearrangement uses TRBV5-4 and TRBJ2-5; possibly TRBD1 or TRBD2 for D (7 bases each). In germline, CDR1 is SGHNT, CDR2 YYREEE (reference sequence). The CDR3 spans 17 residues. Here the CDR3 reads CASNLGPGQSGTETQYF. The CDR3 DNA reads TGTGCCAGCAACTTGGGCCCGGGACAGAGCGGGACCGAGACCCAGTACTTC. The complete variable domain, with remaining parts taken from reference TRBV5-4 and TRBJ2-5, reads ETGVTQSPTHLIKTRGQQVTLRCSSQSGHNTVSWYQQALGQGPQFIFQYYREEENGRGNFPPRFSGLQFPNYSSELNVNALELDDSALYLCASNLGPGQSGTETQYFGPGTRLLVL.

About this clonotype itself: The final CDR3 position lacks the conserved phenylalanine or tryptophan, pointing to a likely read error. The chain uses TRBV25-1 and TRBJ2-7, with D perhaps given as TRBD1 or TRBD2 (5 bases each). The germline gives CDR1 MGHDK, CDR2 SYGVNS. Between the trimmed V and J ends, which lost 2 bases and 0 bases, there was a span of 5 bases. The CDR3 extends over 13 amino acids. In DNA, the CDR3 is TGTGCCAGCAGTGAAGGGGGCTCCTACGAGCAGTACCTT. It translates to CASSEGGSYEQYL.

Remarks on this clonotype: An end of the junction differs from the germline gene, which may be a read error. The V call is TRBV28, the J call TRBJ2-2; possibly TRBD1 for D (6 bases). Per germline, CDR1 MDHEN and CDR2 SYDVKM. The CDR3 totals 13 residues. CDR3 DNA sequence: TGTGCCAGCGAGAAAGGGGGAGCCTGGGAGCTGTTATTT. Residues: CASEKGGAWELLF.

Details on this clonotype: The final CDR3 position lacks the conserved phenylalanine or tryptophan, pointing to a likely read error. The J gene is TRBJ1-1, the V gene TRBV5-5, with no clear D. Germline values: CDR1 SGHKS, CDR2 YYEKEE (reference sequence). The CDR3 totals 15 residues. DNA of the CDR3: TGTACCAGCAGCCATGAGGGTGAGCAGTACACTGAAGCTTTCTCT. Amino acid sequence: CTSSHEGEQYTEAFS.

Of note for this clonotype: Relative to the germline gene, one junction end is altered; a read error may explain this. This chain uses TRBV11-3 with TRBJ2-3; D remains ambiguous. Germline CDR1 is SGHNT and CDR2 is YENEEA. CDR3 length: 12 amino acids. The CDR3 loop reads CASSNNADTQYF. CDR3 sequence (DNA): TGCGCCAGCAGCAACAACGCAGATACGCAATATTTT.

A remark on this clonotype: Likely a read error: the CDR3 ends without its conserved phenylalanine or tryptophan. The CDR3 nucleotides are TGTGCCAGCAGCTTAGATAGATGGTGGCGACACACAGATACGCAGTATGTT. Translating gives CASSLDRWWRHTDTQYV. The V gene is TRBV7-9, the J gene TRBJ2-3, with unresolved D. The CDR3 is 17 amino acids. Germline-derived CDR1 and CDR2 are SEHNR and FQNEAQ (reference sequence). Trimming removed 1 base at V and 2 bases at J, with 16 bases between.